Only a few counts were recorded for the clone carrying this TCR beta chain. The record originates from a study of blood T cell repertoires in COVID-19. Study information: The study drew acute and convalescent COVID-19 samples from the United States, Italy and Spain. T cells, B-cell-depleted T cells, or PBMCs provided the cDNA or gDNA that served as material.

Germline V gives CDR1 MNHEY, CDR2 SMNVEV (reference sequence). The CDR3 loop spans 14 amino acids. The J segment lost 5 bases and the V segment lost 2 bases, leaving 3 bases of the junction unmatched. Original data processing: The assay estimated nucleated cells by amplifying reference gene primers. The assay was immunoSEQ multiplex PCR, and TCRdb's table has in-frame clones only and misses some. The V and J calls and clone size are taken from that table; D and trimming were inferred from the DNA. The sample consists of approximately 260,000 clones, approximately 86% of them appearing once. The sequence was collected from a man aged 55 to 70 who had recovered from COVID-19. The chain links TRBV27 to TRBJ2-1; 7 bases are a match to TRBD1. The specimen was peripheral blood. The DNA of the CDR3 is TGTGCCAGCAGTTTAAGGGGGCCCAACAATGAGCAGTTCTTC. Amino acids: CASSLRGPNNEQFF.